This T cell receptor beta chain was sequenced in a study of shared clonotypes between healthy human individuals. The CDR3 covers 18 residues. Per germline, CDR1 PRHDT and CDR2 FYEKMQ (reference sequence). V lost 5 bases to trimming and J lost 8 bases; unmatched junction nucleotides: 17. This clone was found once. TCRdb keeps only in-frame clones here, not all; method: immunoSEQ multiplex PCR. The profile shows roughly 300,000 clones, about nine tenths of them singletons. Specimen: memory CD8+ T cells sorted from blood. Subset: CD45RO+ cells pooled with CCR7-negative TemRA cells. The chain carries TRBV13 and TRBJ2-1; TRBD2 matches 11 bases. The source of this sequence is a man aged 18 to 29 in good health. CDR3 sequence: CASSPTTRTSGHGDEQFF. The CDR3, as DNA: TGTGCCAGCAGCCCTACAACTAGGACTAGCGGGCATGGGGATGAGCAGTTCTTC. The whole variable domain, remainder taken from reference TRBV13 and TRBJ2-1, is AAGVIQSPRHLIKEKRETATLKCYPIPRHDTVYWYQQGPGQDPQFLISFYEKMQSDKGSIPDRFSAQQFSDYHSELNMSSLELGDSALYFCASSPTTRTSGHGDEQFFGPGTRLTVL.